This is a list of T cell receptor beta chains from one sample in a study of a mutant IDH1 vaccine in newly diagnosed glioma. Generated by immunoSEQ multiplex PCR, the TCRdb table keeps only in-frame clones and is missing some. The sample lists about 88,000 clones, roughly 87% occurring once. The source was PBMCs, collected from a glioma patient treated with radiotherapy, temozolomide or both. All receptors derive from a man aged 35 to 55 with glioma. Some clones in this sample may be carry-over from other donors' samples. Each CDR3 is given with its conserved first and last residue. The D gene is left open where the match is weak. Rows give clone size only sometimes, using once, few, many, or a class for an expanded clone.

CAWTPPGMESWAANEKLFF | TGTGCCTGGACCCCCCCGGGGATGGAGAGCTGGGCGGCTAATGAAAAACTGTTTTTT | . | TRBJ1-4 | TRBV30 | .
CASRGGQGLGEAFF | TGTGCCAGCAGAGGCGGACAGGGGCTCGGTGAAGCTTTCTTT | TRBD1 | TRBJ1-1 | TRBV6-1 | .
CASSHLAGSSYEQYF | TGCGCCAGCAGCCATCTAGCGGGGAGCTCCTACGAGCAGTACTTC | TRBD2 | TRBJ2-7 | TRBV4-1 | once
CASSPTVKGRSGNQPQHF | TGTGCCAGCTCACCCACAGTGAAGGGGAGGAGCGGCAATCAGCCCCAGCATTTT | . | TRBJ1-5 | TRBV18 | .
CASSADSSRGYTF | TGTGCCAGCAGCGCCGACAGCTCGCGAGGCTACACCTTC | . | TRBJ1-2 | TRBV6-5 | .
CASSLPDNYGYTF | TGTGCCAGCAGTCTTCCGGATAACTATGGCTACACCTTC | . | TRBJ1-2 | TRBV25-1 | .
CASSSPPGHPYGEQYF | TGCGCCAGCAGCTCTCCTCCGGGACACCCGTACGGCGAGCAGTACTTC | . | TRBJ2-7 | TRBV5-1 | .
CASSIGHPYEQYF | TGTGCCAGTAGTATTGGACATCCCTACGAGCAGTACTTC | . | TRBJ2-7 | TRBV19 | .
CATSRGTTGFGNTIYF | TGTGCCACCAGCAGAGGAACGACAGGATTTGGAAACACCATATATTTT | . | TRBJ1-3 | TRBV15 | .
CASSYPEADTQYF | TGTGCCAGCAGTTACCCGGAGGCAGATACGCAGTATTTT | . | TRBJ2-3 | TRBV6-6 | .
CASSQVWSGANVLTF | TGCGCCAGCAGCCAAGTCTGGTCTGGGGCCAACGTCCTGACTTTC | . | TRBJ2-6 | TRBV4-1 | .
CASTPGQGTQYF | TGTGCCAGCACCCCGGGACAGGGAACGCAGTATTTT | TRBD1 | TRBJ2-3 | TRBV6-5 | .
CASRGTAYGYTF | TGTGCCAGCAGAGGGACAGCTTATGGCTACACCTTC | TRBD1 | TRBJ1-2 | TRBV2 | .
CSVEATGNTIYF | TGCAGCGTTGAGGCTACTGGAAACACCATATATTTT | . | TRBJ1-3 | TRBV29-1 | .
CASSGLAGAQETQYF | TGTGCCAGCTCGGGACTAGCGGGGGCCCAAGAGACCCAGTACTTC | TRBD2 | TRBJ2-5 | TRBV6-1 | .
CASSFGGYGSQPQHF | TGTGCCAGCAGCTTCGGAGGGTACGGCAGTCAGCCCCAGCATTTT | . | TRBJ1-5 | TRBV7-9 | .
CASSLHRDTQSHF | TGTGCCAGTAGTCTCCACCGGGACACCCAATCCCACTTC | . | TRBJ1-2 | TRBV19 | .
CSASPQETQYF | TGCAGTGCTAGCCCCCAAGAGACCCAGTACTTC | . | TRBJ2-5 | TRBV20-1 | .
CASSFGGRVEAFF | TGTGCCAGCAGCTTTGGCGGCCGGGTTGAAGCTTTCTTT | . | TRBJ1-1 | TRBV7-9 | .
CASSQDGYSSNYGYTF | TGCGCCAGCAGCCAAGATGGTTACAGCTCTAACTATGGCTACACCTTC | . | TRBJ1-2 | TRBV4-1 | .
CASSTNPNTEAFF | TGTGCCAGCAGCACCAACCCGAACACTGAAGCTTTCTTT | . | TRBJ1-1 | TRBV9 | .
CASTRTGVEAFF | TGTGCCAGCACCCGGACGGGGGTTGAAGCTTTCTTT | . | TRBJ1-1 | TRBV2 | .
CAWSGIGDEQYF | TGTGCCTGGAGTGGAATAGGGGACGAGCAGTACTTC | . | TRBJ2-7 | TRBV30 | .
CASSSPIGGGEKLFF | TGTGCCAGCAGCTCACCCATTGGCGGGGGGGAAAAACTGTTTTTT | . | TRBJ1-4 | TRBV7-9 | .
CAISGSDRHEAFF | TGTGCCATCAGTGGGTCGGACCGACATGAAGCTTTCTTT | . | TRBJ1-1 | TRBV10-3 | few
CASSLARGEKLFF | TGTGCCAGCAGCTTAGCCCGGGGCGAAAAACTGTTTTTT | . | TRBJ1-4 | TRBV7-2 | .
CASSPGQGARTSGNTIYF | TGTGCCAGCAGTCCAGGACAGGGGGCTAGAACCTCTGGAAACACCATATATTTT | TRBD1 | TRBJ1-3 | TRBV2 | once
CASSQAEHLSAFF | TGCGCCAGCAGCCAAGCCGAGCATCTTTCGGCTTTCTTT | . | TRBJ1-1 | TRBV4-1 | .
CASSPAGGGYEQYF | TGCGCCAGCAGCCCTGCGGGAGGGGGCTACGAGCAGTACTTC | TRBD2 | TRBJ2-7 | TRBV4-1 | .
CASSLGTANEKLFF | TGTGCCAGCAGTCTCGGGACAGCTAATGAAAAACTGTTTTTT | TRBD1 | TRBJ1-4 | TRBV2 | .
CASSFGSGELFF | TGTGCCAGCAGCTTCGGTTCCGGGGAGCTGTTTTTT | . | TRBJ2-2 | TRBV7-6 | .
CASSQGAASSYNEQFF | TGCGCCAGCAGCCAAGGTGCAGCTAGCTCCTACAATGAGCAGTTCTTC | . | TRBJ2-1 | TRBV4-1 | .
CASSQERRATTYGYTF | TGTGCCAGCAGCCAAGAGCGCAGGGCCACTACCTATGGCTACACCTTC | . | TRBJ1-2 | TRBV4-2 | .
CASSGQQGSEAFF | TGTGCCAGCTCAGGGCAGCAGGGGAGTGAAGCTTTCTTT | . | TRBJ1-1 | TRBV18 | .
CASTGQFGANTEAFF | TGTGCCAGCACCGGACAGTTTGGGGCTAACACTGAAGCTTTCTTT | . | TRBJ1-1 | TRBV2 | .
CASRRDYGYTF | TGTGCCAGCAGAAGGGACTATGGCTACACCTTC | . | TRBJ1-2 | TRBV6-5 | .
CASSSTIPPETQYF | TGTGCCAGCAGCTCGACTATCCCCCCAGAGACCCAGTACTTC | . | TRBJ2-5 | TRBV5-5 | .
CASAPGQTSGGKETQYF | TGCGCCAGCGCCCCAGGCCAAACTAGCGGGGGCAAGGAGACCCAGTACTTC | TRBD2 | TRBJ2-5 | TRBV5-1 | .
CASNPDRMSETQYF | TGTGCCAGCAACCCTGACAGGATGTCAGAGACCCAGTACTTC | . | TRBJ2-5 | TRBV2 | .
CASTTGGDYNSPLHF | TGTGCCAGCACCACAGGGGGCGACTATAATTCACCCCTCCACTTT | TRBD1 | TRBJ1-6 | TRBV7-2 | .
CASRKTGSGGATTYEQYF | TGTGCCAGCAGAAAGACGGGTAGCGGGGGGGCGACTACCTACGAGCAGTACTTC | TRBD2 | TRBJ2-7 | TRBV2 | .
CASSLGQGSDYGYTF | TGTGCCAGCAGTTTGGGACAGGGGTCCGACTATGGCTACACCTTC | TRBD1 | TRBJ1-2 | TRBV6-5 | once
CASSLDTGANVLTF | TGTGCCAGCAGCCTAGATACGGGGGCCAACGTCCTGACTTTC | . | TRBJ2-6 | TRBV14 | many
CASSSGTGRNTIYF | TGTGCCAGCAGCTCGGGGACAGGGAGAAACACCATATATTTT | TRBD1 | TRBJ1-3 | TRBV11-2 | .
CASSADRVSPLHF | TGTGCCAGTAGTGCGGACAGGGTCTCACCCCTCCACTTT | TRBD1 | TRBJ1-6 | TRBV19 | .
CASSLMTGAANTEAFF | TGTGCCAGCAGCTTAATGACAGGGGCTGCGAACACTGAAGCTTTCTTT | TRBD1 | TRBJ1-1 | TRBV7-9 | .
CASSGAGYSNQPQHF | TGTGCCAGTAGCGGTGCAGGATATAGCAATCAGCCCCAGCATTTT | . | TRBJ1-5 | TRBV19 | few
CASHPGMLNTEAFF | TGTGCCTCTCACCCAGGGATGCTGAACACTGAAGCTTTCTTT | . | TRBJ1-1 | TRBV19 | .
CASRGTYEQYF | TGTGCCAGCAGAGGTACCTACGAGCAGTACTTC | . | TRBJ2-7 | TRBV7-2 | .
CASSLRAQGANTGELFF | TGTGCCAGCAGCTTACGGGCCCAGGGGGCGAATACCGGGGAGCTGTTTTTT | TRBD1 | TRBJ2-2 | TRBV7-9 | .
CASSTGTSGTDTQYF | TGTGCCAGCAGCACCGGGACTAGCGGGACAGATACGCAGTATTTT | TRBD2 | TRBJ2-3 | TRBV2 | .
CASSSDTLEAFF | TGTGCCAGCAGCTCCGACACGCTGGAGGCTTTCTTT | . | TRBJ1-1 | TRBV7-8 | .
CASSSPGQGYEQYF | TGTGCCAGCAGCTCCCCGGGACAGGGGTACGAGCAGTACTTC | TRBD1 | TRBJ2-7 | TRBV28 | .
CASSQDRGGGETQYF | TGCGCCAGCAGCCAGGACAGGGGTGGTGGAGAGACCCAGTACTTC | TRBD1 | TRBJ2-5 | TRBV4-1 | .
CASSLDMASGTPQHF | TGTGCCAGCAGCTTAGACATGGCCAGTGGCACGCCCCAGCATTTT | . | TRBJ1-5 | TRBV7-9 | .
CASSLANTGSNEKLFF | TGTGCCAGCAGCTTAGCGAATACAGGGTCCAATGAAAAACTGTTTTTT | . | TRBJ1-4 | TRBV7-9 | .
CASSVTGVNTGELFF | TGCGCCAGCAGCGTGACAGGGGTTAACACCGGGGAGCTGTTTTTT | TRBD1 | TRBJ2-2 | TRBV5-1 | .
CSVDRGRETQYF | TGCAGCGTCGACAGGGGGCGGGAGACCCAGTACTTC | TRBD1 | TRBJ2-5 | TRBV29-1 | once
CASSDRVGYGYTF | TGCGCCAGCAGTGACAGGGTCGGCTATGGCTACACCTTC | . | TRBJ1-2 | TRBV10-2 | .